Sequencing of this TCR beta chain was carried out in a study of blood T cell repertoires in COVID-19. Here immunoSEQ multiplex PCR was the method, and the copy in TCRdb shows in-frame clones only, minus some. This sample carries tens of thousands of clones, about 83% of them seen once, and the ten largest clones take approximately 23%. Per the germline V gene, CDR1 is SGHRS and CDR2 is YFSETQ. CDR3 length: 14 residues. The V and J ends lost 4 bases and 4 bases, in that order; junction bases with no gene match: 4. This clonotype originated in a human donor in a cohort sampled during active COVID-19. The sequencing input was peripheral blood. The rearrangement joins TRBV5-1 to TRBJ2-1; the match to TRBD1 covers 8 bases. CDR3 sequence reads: CASSGGQEYNEQFF. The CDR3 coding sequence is TGCGCCAGCAGCGGGGGACAGGAATACAATGAGCAGTTCTTC.